These 29 T cell receptor beta chains share one sample of origin, sequenced in a study of blood T cell repertoires in COVID-19. Produced via immunoSEQ multiplex PCR; TCRdb's table is partial and in-frame only. The sample gives approximately 50,000 clones, 70% to 85% of which show up once; around 10% is in the top ten. Sequences were obtained from peripheral blood. The receptors derive from an elderly man with COVID-19, enrolled during active disease.

The J gene is TRBJ2-7, the V gene TRBV6-6; TRBD1 matches 8 bases. V trimming: 6 bases; J trimming: 3 bases; junction bases outside the gene matches: 7. Germline assignment: CDR1 MNHNY and CDR2 SVGAGI (reference sequence). The length of the CDR3 is 14 residues. CDR3 nucleotides: TGTGCCAGCAGGGCCGGACAGGGTGACTACGAGCAGTACTTC. Encoded protein: CASRAGQGDYEQYF.

The chain joins TRBV4-2 to TRBJ2-3; 9 bases are shared with TRBD2. CDR1 is LGHNA, CDR2 YNFKEQ, per germline. V lost 3 bases and J lost 2; bases outside the gene matches: 9. CDR3 size: 17 residues. CDR3 protein: CASSQELRGGFTDTQYF. CDR3 bases: TGTGCCAGCAGCCAGGAGTTGCGGGGGGGCTTCACAGATACGCAGTATTTT.

This clone has only one observation. V and J are TRBV7-3 and TRBJ1-6; D may be TRBD1 (6 bases). The CDR3 runs to 12 residues. V shed 6 bases and J shed 8 bases, with 8 bases lying between them. The germline gives CDR1 SGHTA, CDR2 FQGTGA. Here the CDR3 DNA reads TGTGCCAGCAGTTCAGGGGATTCACCCCTCCACTTT. It encodes CASSSGDSPLHF.

This chain uses TRBV19 with TRBJ1-6; tentatively, D is TRBD1 (6 bases). V was trimmed by 6 bases and J by 7 bases, leaving 7 bases between them. CDR1 is LNHDA, CDR2 SQIVND, per germline (reference sequence). This CDR3 comprises 12 residues. CDR3 region: CASSTGNSPLHF. CDR3 nucleotides: TGTGCCAGTAGCACAGGGAATTCACCCCTCCACTTT.

V and J are TRBV7-8 and TRBJ1-1; D remains unclear. From germline, CDR1 is SGHVS and CDR2 FQNEAQ. The length of the CDR3 is 15 residues. The ends were cut back, 1 base at V and 4 bases at J, with 13 bases in the middle. DNA of the CDR3: TGTGCCAGCAGCTTAGGTTGGCGGTCGGGCACTGAAGCTTTCTTT. Its protein product is CASSLGWRSGTEAFF.

This sequence joins TRBV29-1 and TRBJ1-2; 10 bases map to TRBD1. CDR1 is SQVTM, CDR2 ANQGSEA, per germline. Unmatched junction bases numbered 8, after V lost 3 bases and J lost 4 bases. There are 15 residues in the CDR3. CDR3 in amino acids: CSVETGGARGYGYTF. CDR3 in DNA: TGCAGCGTTGAGACAGGGGGCGCGAGGGGCTATGGCTACACCTTC.

The CDR3: CASSVDPGHSGNTIYF. The CDR3 DNA sequence: TGTGCCAGCAGCGTAGACCCAGGCCACTCTGGAAACACCATATATTTT. The chain is built from TRBV9 and TRBJ1-3, with D unresolved. CDR3 length: 16 residues. The germline gives CDR1 SGDLS, CDR2 YYNGEE. V gave up 0 bases and J gave up 0 bases, with 10 bases separating them.

The genes are TRBV14 and TRBJ2-3; 8 bases are shared with TRBD1. This CDR3 has 17 amino acids. With 2 bases clipped from V and 3 bases from J, the junction kept 10 bases outside the gene matches. Germline values: CDR1 SGHDN, CDR2 FVKESK. The DNA of the CDR3 is TGTGCCAGCAGCCAACGACAGGGGACAGGAAAGACAGATACGCAGTATTTT. Protein sequence: CASSQRQGTGKTDTQYF.

V gene TRBV10-3 combines with J gene TRBJ2-7, with 9 bases matching TRBD1. Looked up from germline, CDR1 is ENHRY and CDR2 is SYGVKD. V lost 6 bases and J lost 2; bases outside the gene matches: 5. The length of the CDR3 is 14 residues. CDR3 sequence reads: CAISTGGNAYEQYF. The CDR3 DNA sequence: TGTGCCATCAGCACAGGGGGCAACGCCTACGAGCAGTACTTC.

Only a few counts were recorded for this clone. The rearrangement joins TRBV15 to TRBJ1-1; D remains ambiguous. CDR3 length: 17 residues. V lost 1 base and J 0 bases, leaving 15 bases between the germline ends. Germline values: CDR1 LNHNV, CDR2 YYDKDF (reference sequence). The DNA for the CDR3 is TGTGCCACCAGCAGAGCTCTTCTGGGTGACATGAACACTGAAGCTTTCTTT. This translates into CATSRALLGDMNTEAFF.

V is TRBV7-9 and J is TRBJ1-2; 8 bases map to TRBD1. This CDR3 spans 13 amino acids. The ends lost 5 bases at V and 8 bases at J; junction bases unmatched: 7. Germline values: CDR1 SEHNR, CDR2 FQNEAQ (reference sequence). CDR3 nucleotides: TGTGCCAGCAGCCTAGGGGGGACAGGAGGCTACACCTTC. Protein product: CASSLGGTGGYTF. Complete variable domain (other parts from reference TRBV7-9 and TRBJ1-2): DTGVSQNPRHKITKRGQNVTFRCDPISEHNRLYWYRQTLGQGPEFLTYFQNEAQLEKSRLLSDRFSAERPKGSFSTLEIQRTEQGDSAMYLCASSLGGTGGYTFGSGTRLTVV.

The CDR3: CASSIQGAWQPQHF. CDR3 nucleotide sequence: TGTGCCAGTAGTATACAGGGGGCATGGCAGCCCCAGCATTTT. The V call is TRBV19, the J call TRBJ1-5; 8 nucleotides align to TRBD1. The ends lost 2 bases at V and 7 bases at J; junction bases unmatched: 4. The CDR3 sequence is 14 residues long. Germline V gene data show CDR1 as LNHDA and CDR2 as SQIVND (reference sequence).

The gene calls are TRBV4-3 and TRBJ2-3, with a weak D call TRBD1 (6 bases). In germline, CDR1 is LGHNA, CDR2 YSLEER. V dropped 0 bases and J dropped 4 bases, with 14 bases sitting between them. The CDR3 runs 16 residues. The CDR3 protein is CASSQDRLGGADTQYF. In DNA form, the CDR3 reads TGCGCCAGCAGCCAAGATCGCCTAGGGGGTGCAGATACGCAGTATTTT.

This clone turned up a few times. The chain couples TRBV12-3 or TRBV12-4 to TRBJ1-2; D is uncertain. The CDR3 is made up of 13 amino acids. The V and J ends lost 0 bases and 7 bases respectively, with 9 bases between them. CDR3 nucleotides: TGTGCCAGCAGTTTAGCGCGGGAGGGTGGCTACACCTTC. Amino acids: CASSLAREGGYTF.

The rearrangement uses TRBV4-3 and TRBJ2-4; 9 bases match TRBD1. This CDR3 is 15 amino acids long. The trim removed 3 bases at V and 8 bases at J, leaving 8 bases unmatched. Germline V CDR1 and CDR2: LGHNA, YSLEER. CDR3 coding DNA: TGCGCCAGCAGCCAGTCTGACAGGGGGGAGGACATTCAGTACTTC. The encoded protein is CASSQSDRGEDIQYF.

This clone qualifies as large. The chain is built from TRBV28 and TRBJ2-2, with a weak D call TRBD1 (6 bases). The CDR3 has 13 amino acids. Trimming shortened V by 8 bases and J by 5 bases, and 12 bases separated the two germline ends. CDR1 and CDR2 (germline): MDHEN, SYDVKM. Here the CDR3 reads CASGGRGTGELFF. The CDR3 nucleotides are TGTGCCAGCGGGGGAAGGGGGACCGGGGAGCTGTTTTTT.

For the CDR3, the DNA is TGTGCCAGCAGCCAATTCAGGGATCAGCCCCAGCATTTT. Protein sequence: CASSQFRDQPQHF. This rearrangement joins TRBV14 to TRBJ1-5; possible D gene TRBD1, 5 bases. Germline CDR1 and CDR2: SGHDN and FVKESK. The length of the CDR3 is 13 residues. Trimming removed 2 bases at V and 5 bases at J, with 7 bases between.

This clone was observed a few times. This chain joins TRBV3-1 (or the pseudogene TRBV3-2) and TRBJ2-1; 10 bases are a match to TRBD2. CDR1 is LGHDT and CDR2 is YNNKEL in the germline V gene (reference sequence). The CDR3 loop spans 18 amino acids. Trimming cost V 5 bases and J 4 bases; bases outside gene matches: 14. The CDR3 region is CASSFTHTRLAGYNEQFF. The DNA for the CDR3 is TGTGCCAGCAGCTTTACTCACACCCGACTAGCGGGTTACAATGAGCAGTTCTTC.

The CDR3 region is CASSQDQGYNSPLHF. As DNA, the CDR3 is TGTGCCAGCAGCCAGGACCAGGGTTATAATTCACCCCTCCACTTT. The chain has TRBV11-2 and TRBJ1-6; possible D gene TRBD1, 5 bases. CDR1 and CDR2 from the germline V gene are SGHAT and FQNNGV. The CDR3 extends over 15 amino acids. V was pared by 5 bases and J by 4 bases, with 12 bases between.

The chain joins TRBV6-5 to TRBJ1-2; TRBD1 agrees at 8 bases. V lost 7 bases and J lost 9; bases outside the gene matches: 10. Germline CDR1 MNHEY, CDR2 SVGAGI. CDR3 length: 13 amino acids. CDR3 nucleotides: TGTGCCAGCACCAATAGACAGGGGAGTCGCTACACCTTC. Its protein is CASTNRQGSRYTF.

J is TRBJ2-1 and V is TRBV7-8; TRBD1 matches 12 bases. V shed 5 bases, J shed 3 bases, and the junction held 11 bases outside the gene matches. CDR1 SGHVS and CDR2 FQNEAQ come from the germline V gene. The CDR3 has 18 amino acids. CDR3 DNA sequence: TGTGCCAGCAGCAAATCATCCGGGACAGGGGGCTTCTACAATGAGCAGTTCTTC. It translates to CASSKSSGTGGFYNEQFF. Together with reference TRBV7-8 and TRBJ2-1, the CDR3 gives the full variable domain: GAGVSQSPRYKVAKRGQDVALRCDPISGHVSLFWYQQALGQGPEFLTYFQNEAQLDKSGLPSDRFFAERPEGSVSTLKIQRTQQEDSAVYLCASSKSSGTGGFYNEQFFGPGTRLTVL.

V usage is TRBV11-2 and J usage is TRBJ1-3; a possible D gene is TRBD1 (5 bases). Germline values: CDR1 SGHAT, CDR2 FQNNGV. The V and J ends lost 4 bases and 4 bases respectively, with 11 bases between them. CDR3 length: 14 residues. The CDR3 DNA sequence: TGTGCCAGCAGCTCCAGTAGGACAGGAAACACCATATATTTT. As protein: CASSSSRTGNTIYF.

The genes are TRBV4-3 and TRBJ1-6, with TRBD1 matching over 8 bases. V gave up 0 bases and J gave up 2 bases; unmatched junction bases: 6. Germline loops: CDR1 LGHNA, CDR2 YSLEER. The CDR3 sequence is 18 residues long. The DNA of the CDR3 is TGCGCCAGCAGCCAAGAGATGGACAGGGCGGCCTATAATTCACCCCTCCACTTT. Amino acid sequence: CASSQEMDRAAYNSPLHF.

The chain uses TRBV6-5 and TRBJ2-1; perhaps TRBD2 as D (6 bases). In germline, CDR1 is MNHEY, CDR2 SVGAGI. This CDR3 contains 13 residues. The ends were cut back, 5 bases at V and 6 bases at J, with 11 bases in the middle. The CDR3 here is CASSPLTSNEQFF. CDR3 nucleotides: TGTGCCAGCAGTCCACTGACTAGCAATGAGCAGTTCTTC.

V and J are TRBV6-5 and TRBJ2-1, with D unresolved. Germline loops: CDR1 MNHEY, CDR2 SVGAGI. V was pared by 7 bases and J by 0 bases, with 13 bases between. The CDR3 has 15 amino acids. This CDR3 is CASITTPYSYNEQFF. Here the CDR3 DNA reads TGTGCCAGCATTACTACACCATACTCCTACAATGAGCAGTTCTTC.

This chain uses TRBV2 with TRBJ1-5; 8 positions agree with TRBD1. V shed 6 bases and J 2 bases; nucleotides not matched to a gene: 9. The germline gives CDR1 SNHLY, CDR2 FYNNEI. This CDR3 contains 16 residues. This CDR3 reads CASSDPDREGNQPQHF. CDR3 coding DNA: TGTGCCAGCAGCGACCCGGACAGGGAGGGCAATCAGCCCCAGCATTTT. The variable domain in full, with the rest retrieved from reference TRBV2 and TRBJ1-5, is EPEVTQTPSHQVTQMGQEVILRCVPISNHLYFYWYRQILGQKVEFLVSFYNNEISEKSEIFDDQFSVERPDGSNFTLKIRSTKLEDSAMYFCASSDPDREGNQPQHFGDGTRLSIL.

The CDR3, as DNA: TGTGCCAGCAGTTTAGACAGGGGGCCCTTCCAGCCCCAGCATTTT. Translating it yields CASSLDRGPFQPQHF. J is TRBJ1-5 and V is TRBV28; 10 bases align to TRBD1. The CDR3 totals 15 residues. Trimming took 2 bases from V and 7 from J; bases not matched to a gene: 5. The germline CDR1 and CDR2 sequences are MDHEN and SYDVKM.

The rearrangement links TRBV5-1 to TRBJ2-1; 8 positions match TRBD1. V lost 5 bases to trimming and J lost 12 bases; unmatched junction nucleotides: 4. This CDR3 is 11 amino acids long. Germline V gene data show CDR1 as SGHRS and CDR2 as YFSETQ. The CDR3 DNA sequence: TGCGCCAGCAGGGACAGGGAAGGGCAGTTCTTC. The encoded protein is CASRDREGQFF.

In its sample, this clone was seen a few times. The J gene is TRBJ2-5, the V gene TRBV6-5; TRBD1 matches 9 bases. The length of the CDR3 is 14 residues. Looked up from germline, CDR1 is MNHEY and CDR2 is SVGAGI. Germline trimming cut 6 bases from V and 4 bases from J; bases unmatched to any gene: 6. The CDR3 DNA reads TGTGCCAGCAGCAATACAGGGGGCAGAGAGACCCAGTACTTC. This encodes CASSNTGGRETQYF.